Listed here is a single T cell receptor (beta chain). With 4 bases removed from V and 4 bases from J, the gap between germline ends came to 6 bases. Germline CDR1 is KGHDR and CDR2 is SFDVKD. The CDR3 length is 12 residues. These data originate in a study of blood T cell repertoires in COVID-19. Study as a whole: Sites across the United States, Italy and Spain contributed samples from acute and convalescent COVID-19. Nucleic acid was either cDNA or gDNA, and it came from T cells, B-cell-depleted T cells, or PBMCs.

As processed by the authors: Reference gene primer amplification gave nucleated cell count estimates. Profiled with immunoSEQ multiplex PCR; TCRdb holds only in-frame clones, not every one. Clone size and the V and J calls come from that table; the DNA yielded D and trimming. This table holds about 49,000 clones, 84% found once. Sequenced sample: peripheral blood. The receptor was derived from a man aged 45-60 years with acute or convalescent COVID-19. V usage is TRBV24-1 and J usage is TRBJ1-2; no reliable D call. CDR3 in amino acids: CATSERGYGYTF. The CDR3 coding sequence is TGTGCCACCAGTGAGCGGGGCTATGGCTACACCTTC.